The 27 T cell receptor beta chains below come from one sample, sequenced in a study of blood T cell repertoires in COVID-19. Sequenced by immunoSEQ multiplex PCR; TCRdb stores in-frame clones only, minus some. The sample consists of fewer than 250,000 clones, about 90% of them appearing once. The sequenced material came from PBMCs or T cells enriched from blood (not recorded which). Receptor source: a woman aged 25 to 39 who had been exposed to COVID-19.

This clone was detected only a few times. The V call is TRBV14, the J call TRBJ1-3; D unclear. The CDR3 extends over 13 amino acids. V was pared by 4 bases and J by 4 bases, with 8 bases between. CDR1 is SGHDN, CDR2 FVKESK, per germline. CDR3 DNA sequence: TGTGCCAGCAGCCTGATGGGCGGAAACACCATATATTTT. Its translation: CASSLMGGNTIYF.

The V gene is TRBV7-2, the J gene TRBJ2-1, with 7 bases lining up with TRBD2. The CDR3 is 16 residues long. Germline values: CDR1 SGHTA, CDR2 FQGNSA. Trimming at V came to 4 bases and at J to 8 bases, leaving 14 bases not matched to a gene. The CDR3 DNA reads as TGTGCCAGCAGCTGGGGGTTGGGGGAGGGCCAGGATGAGCAGTTCTTC. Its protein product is CASSWGLGEGQDEQFF. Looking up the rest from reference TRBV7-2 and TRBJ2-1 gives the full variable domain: GAGVSQSPSNKVTEKGKDVELRCDPISGHTALYWYRQSLGQGLEFLIYFQGNSAPDKSGLPSDRFSAERTGGSVSTLTIQRTQQEDSAVYLCASSWGLGEGQDEQFFGPGTRLTVL.

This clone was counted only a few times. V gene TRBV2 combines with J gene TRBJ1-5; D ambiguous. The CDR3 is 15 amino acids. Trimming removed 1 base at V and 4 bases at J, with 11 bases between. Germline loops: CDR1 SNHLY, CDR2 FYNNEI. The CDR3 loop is CASSEGRVGNQPQHF. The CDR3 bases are TGTGCCAGCAGTGAAGGGAGGGTGGGTAATCAGCCCCAGCATTTT.

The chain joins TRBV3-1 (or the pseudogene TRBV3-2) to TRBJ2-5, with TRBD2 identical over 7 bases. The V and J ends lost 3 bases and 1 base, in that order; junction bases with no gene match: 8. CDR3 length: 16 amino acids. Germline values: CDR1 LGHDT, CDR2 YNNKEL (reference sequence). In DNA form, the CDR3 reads TGTGCCAGCAGCCATGGGGCTAGCGGACCCCAAGAGACCCAGTACTTC. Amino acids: CASSHGASGPQETQYF.

Written as DNA, the CDR3 is TGTGCCATCAGTGGTAGCGGGAGGGCAACAGATACGCAGTATTTT. Translated: CAISGSGRATDTQYF. This rearrangement joins TRBV10-3 to TRBJ2-3; the match to TRBD2 covers 11 bases. Germline values: CDR1 ENHRY, CDR2 SYGVKD. The length of the CDR3 is 15 residues. Trimming removed 4 bases from V and 3 bases from J; junction bases left unmatched: 3.

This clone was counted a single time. CDR3 sequence reads: CASSFLAGGADTQYF. In nucleotides, the CDR3 is TGCGCCAGCAGCTTCCTAGCGGGAGGTGCAGATACGCAGTATTTT. The chain uses TRBV5-1 and TRBJ2-3; TRBD2 aligns across 11 bases. CDR1 and CDR2 (germline): SGHRS, YFSETQ. The V gene end was trimmed by 2 bases and the J gene end by 4 bases; junction bases not matched to a gene: 3. This CDR3 is built from 15 residues. Using reference TRBV5-1 and TRBJ2-3 for the parts outside the CDR3, the full variable domain is KAGVTQTPRYLIKTRGQQVTLSCSPISGHRSVSWYQQTPGQGLQFLFEYFSETQRNKGNFPGRFSGRQFSNSRSEMNVSTLELGDSALYLCASSFLAGGADTQYFGPGTRLTVL.

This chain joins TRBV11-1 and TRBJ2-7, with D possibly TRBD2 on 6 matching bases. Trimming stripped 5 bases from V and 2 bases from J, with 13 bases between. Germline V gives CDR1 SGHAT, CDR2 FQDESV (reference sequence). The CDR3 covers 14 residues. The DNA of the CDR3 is TGTGCCAGCAGCATTCGGGACTCAACCTACGAGCAGTACTTC. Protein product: CASSIRDSTYEQYF.

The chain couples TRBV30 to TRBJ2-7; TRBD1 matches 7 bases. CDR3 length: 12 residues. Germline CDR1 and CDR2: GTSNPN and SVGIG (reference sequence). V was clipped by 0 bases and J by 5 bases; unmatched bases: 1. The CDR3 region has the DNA TGTGCCTGGAGTGTAACAGGGGACGAGCAGTACTTC. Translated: CAWSVTGDEQYF.

The DNA of the CDR3 is TGTGCCAGCAGCGTACAGGGGGCGATGGGAACTGAAGCTTTCTTT. It is translated as CASSVQGAMGTEAFF. The V gene is TRBV9, the J gene TRBJ1-1, with 8 bases identical to TRBD1. The V gene's germline CDR1 is SGDLS and CDR2 YYNGEE. The CDR3 consists of 15 residues. J was trimmed by 5 bases and V by 1 base; bases with no gene match: 7.

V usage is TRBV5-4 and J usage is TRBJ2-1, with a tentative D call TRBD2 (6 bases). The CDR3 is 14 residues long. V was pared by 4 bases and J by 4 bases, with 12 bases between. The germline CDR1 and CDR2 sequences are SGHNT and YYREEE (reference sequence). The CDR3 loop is CASSPSGGYNEQFF. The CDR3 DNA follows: TGTGCCAGCAGCCCAAGTGGGGGGTACAATGAGCAGTTCTTC.

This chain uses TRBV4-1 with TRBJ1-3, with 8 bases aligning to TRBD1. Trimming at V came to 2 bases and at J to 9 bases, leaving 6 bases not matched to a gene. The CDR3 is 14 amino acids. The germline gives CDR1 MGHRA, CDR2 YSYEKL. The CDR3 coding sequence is TGCGCCAGCAGCCAACCAATACAGGGGGTCACCATATATTTT. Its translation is CASSQPIQGVTIYF.

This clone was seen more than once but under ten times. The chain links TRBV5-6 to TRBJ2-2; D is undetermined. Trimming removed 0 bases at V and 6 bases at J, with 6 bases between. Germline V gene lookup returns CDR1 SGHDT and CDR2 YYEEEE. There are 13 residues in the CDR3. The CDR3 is CASSLAGPGELFF. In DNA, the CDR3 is TGTGCCAGCAGCTTGGCCGGTCCCGGGGAGCTGTTTTTT.

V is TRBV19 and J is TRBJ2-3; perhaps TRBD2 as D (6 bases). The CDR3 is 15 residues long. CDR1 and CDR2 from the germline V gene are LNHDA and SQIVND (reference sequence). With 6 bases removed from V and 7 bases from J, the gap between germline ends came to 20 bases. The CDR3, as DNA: TGTGCCAGTAGCCCGACGCGGGATTGGGGGAATACGCAGTATTTT. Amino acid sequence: CASSPTRDWGNTQYF.

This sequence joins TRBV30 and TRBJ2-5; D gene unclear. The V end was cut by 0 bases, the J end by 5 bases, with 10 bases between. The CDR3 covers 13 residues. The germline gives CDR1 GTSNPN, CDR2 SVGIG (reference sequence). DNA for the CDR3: TGTGCCTGGAGTGTATCGGTTTCGGAGACCCAGTACTTC. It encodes CAWSVSVSETQYF.

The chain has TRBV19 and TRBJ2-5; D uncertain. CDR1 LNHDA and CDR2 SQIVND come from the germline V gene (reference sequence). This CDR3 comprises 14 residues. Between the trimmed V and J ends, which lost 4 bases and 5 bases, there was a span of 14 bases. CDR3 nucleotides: TGTGCCAGTAGTAGCCCTATTAAGAGGGAGACCCAGTACTTC. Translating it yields CASSSPIKRETQYF.

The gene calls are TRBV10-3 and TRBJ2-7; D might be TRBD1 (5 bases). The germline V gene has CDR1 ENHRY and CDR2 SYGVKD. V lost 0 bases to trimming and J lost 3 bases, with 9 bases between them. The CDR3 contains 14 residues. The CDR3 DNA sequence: TGTGCCATCAGTGAGTCGTGGCAGGGCTACGAGCAGTACTTC. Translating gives CAISESWQGYEQYF.

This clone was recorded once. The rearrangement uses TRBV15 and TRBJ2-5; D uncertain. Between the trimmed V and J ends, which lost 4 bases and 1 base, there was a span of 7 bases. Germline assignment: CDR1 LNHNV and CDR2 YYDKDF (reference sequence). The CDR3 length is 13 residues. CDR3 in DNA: TGTGCCACCAGCACCGCGATCCAAGAGACCCAGTACTTC. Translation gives CATSTAIQETQYF. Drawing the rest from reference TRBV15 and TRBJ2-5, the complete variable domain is DAMVIQNPRYQVTQFGKPVTLSCSQTLNHNVMYWYQQKSSQAPKLLFHYYDKDFNNEADTPDNFQSRRPNTSFCFLDIRSPGLGDTAMYLCATSTAIQETQYFGPGTRLLVL.

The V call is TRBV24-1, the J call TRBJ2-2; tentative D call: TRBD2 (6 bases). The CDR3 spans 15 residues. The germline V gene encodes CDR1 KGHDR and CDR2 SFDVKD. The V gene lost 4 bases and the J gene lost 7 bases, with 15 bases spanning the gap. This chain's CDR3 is CATSEPGLSRGELFF. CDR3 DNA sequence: TGTGCCACCAGTGAGCCGGGACTCAGCCGCGGGGAGCTGTTTTTT.

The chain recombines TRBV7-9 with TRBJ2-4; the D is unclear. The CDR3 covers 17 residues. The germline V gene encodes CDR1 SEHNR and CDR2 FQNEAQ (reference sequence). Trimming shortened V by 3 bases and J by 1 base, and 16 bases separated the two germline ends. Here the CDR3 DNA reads TGTGCCAGCAGCTTTTGGCGGTCCTCGATGGCCAAAAACATTCAGTACTTC. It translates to CASSFWRSSMAKNIQYF.

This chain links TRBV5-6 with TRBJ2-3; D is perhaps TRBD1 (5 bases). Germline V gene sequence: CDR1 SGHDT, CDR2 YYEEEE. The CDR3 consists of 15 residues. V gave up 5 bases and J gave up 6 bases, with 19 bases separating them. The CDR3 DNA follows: TGTGCCAGCAGTTACAAAGGGGATTTTGGGGATACGCAGTATTTT. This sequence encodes CASSYKGDFGDTQYF. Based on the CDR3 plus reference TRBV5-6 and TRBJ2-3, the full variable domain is DAGVTQSPTHLIKTRGQQVTLRCSPKSGHDTVSWYQQALGQGPQFIFQYYEEEERQRGNFPDRFSGHQFPNYSSELNVNALLLGDSALYLCASSYKGDFGDTQYFGPGTRLTVL.

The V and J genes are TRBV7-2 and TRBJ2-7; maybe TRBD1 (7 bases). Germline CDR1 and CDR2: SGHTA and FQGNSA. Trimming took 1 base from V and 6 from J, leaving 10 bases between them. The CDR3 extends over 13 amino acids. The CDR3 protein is CASSLVQGGEQYF. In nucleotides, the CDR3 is TGTGCCAGCAGCTTAGTGCAGGGGGGCGAGCAGTACTTC.

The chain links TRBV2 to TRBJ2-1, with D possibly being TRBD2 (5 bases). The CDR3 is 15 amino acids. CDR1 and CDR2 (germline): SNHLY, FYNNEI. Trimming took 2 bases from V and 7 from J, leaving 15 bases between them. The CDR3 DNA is TGTGCCAGCAGTGAAATAGTCGGACGGGGTAATGAGCAGTTCTTC. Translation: CASSEIVGRGNEQFF.

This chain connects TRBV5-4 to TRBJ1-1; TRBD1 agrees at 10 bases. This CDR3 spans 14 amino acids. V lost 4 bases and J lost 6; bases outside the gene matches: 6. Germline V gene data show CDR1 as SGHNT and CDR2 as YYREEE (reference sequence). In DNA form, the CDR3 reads TGTGCCAGCAGCCCGGGACAGGGGCGGTCTGAAGCTTTCTTT. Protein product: CASSPGQGRSEAFF. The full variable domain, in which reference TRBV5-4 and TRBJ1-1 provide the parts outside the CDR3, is ETGVTQSPTHLIKTRGQQVTLRCSSQSGHNTVSWYQQALGQGPQFIFQYYREEENGRGNFPPRFSGLQFPNYSSELNVNALELDDSALYLCASSPGQGRSEAFFGQGTRLTVV.

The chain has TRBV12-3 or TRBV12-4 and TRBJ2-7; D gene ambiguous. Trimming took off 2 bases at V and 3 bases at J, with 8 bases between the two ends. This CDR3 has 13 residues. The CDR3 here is CASSLMVSYEQYF. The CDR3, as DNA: TGTGCCAGCAGTTTAATGGTCAGCTACGAGCAGTACTTC.

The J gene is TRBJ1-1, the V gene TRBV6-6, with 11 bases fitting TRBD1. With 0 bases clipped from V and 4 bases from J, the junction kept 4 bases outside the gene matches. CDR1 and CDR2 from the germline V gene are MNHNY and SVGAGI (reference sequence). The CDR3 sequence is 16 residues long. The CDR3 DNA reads TGTGCCAGCAGTTACTCGATCGGACAGGGGGCCACTGAAGCTTTCTTT. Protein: CASSYSIGQGATEAFF.

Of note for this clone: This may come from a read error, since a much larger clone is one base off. The CDR3 DNA is TGTGCCAGCAGCTTGACGTCTAGCGGGAGGGGTGAGCAGTTCTTC. This codes for CASSLTSSGRGEQFF. The chain uses TRBV5-6 and TRBJ2-1; 12 bases line up with TRBD2. The CDR3 runs 15 residues. Germline V gives CDR1 SGHDT, CDR2 YYEEEE. The V segment lost 1 base and the J segment 9 bases; nucleotides outside the gene matches: 5.

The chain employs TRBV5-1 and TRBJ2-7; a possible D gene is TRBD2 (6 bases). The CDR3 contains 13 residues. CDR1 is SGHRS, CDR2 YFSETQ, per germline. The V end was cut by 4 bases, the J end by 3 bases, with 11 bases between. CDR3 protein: CASSTRGFYEQYF. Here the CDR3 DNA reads TGCGCCAGCAGCACCCGGGGGTTCTACGAGCAGTACTTC. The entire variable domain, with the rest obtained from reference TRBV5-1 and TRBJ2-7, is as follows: KAGVTQTPRYLIKTRGQQVTLSCSPISGHRSVSWYQQTPGQGLQFLFEYFSETQRNKGNFPGRFSGRQFSNSRSEMNVSTLELGDSALYLCASSTRGFYEQYFGPGTRLTVT.